This paragraph reports one TCR beta chain. The antigen is unknown. This entry belongs to a study of T cells in Graves' hyperthyroidism and ophthalmopathy. Those patients with uncontrolled infection, other autoimmune disease, pregnancy or lactation were excluded. The PBMCs were taken from approximately 11 ml of fresh peripheral blood. RNA transcripts gave rise to amplified TCR beta CDR3 regions. Initially, a first-round RT-PCR of the TCR CDR3 employed the HTBI primer set. Using its own MiXCR run on the multiplex PCR reads, TCRdb lists one record per CDR3 protein. This sample carries around 97,000 distinct CDR3 sequences, roughly 44% of them seen once, and the ten largest clones take 26%. The study, taken as a whole, reports: The model made its ophthalmopathy prediction, and onset followed a median approximately 7 months later.

This CDR3 contains 14 residues. V was clipped by 6 bases and J by 4 bases; unmatched bases: 6. From germline, CDR1 is DFQATT and CDR2 SNEGSKA (reference sequence). The chain couples TRBV20-1 to TRBJ2-3; 11 bases match TRBD2. The TCR sequence derives from a man between 40 and 49 years old with Graves' hyperthyroidism. The sequenced material came from blood. Here the CDR3 reads CSAHLAGGADTQYF. CDR3 coding DNA: TGCAGTGCACACCTAGCGGGGGGAGCAGATACGCAGTATTTT.